What follows is one TCR beta chain and its context. This clonotype was picked up a small number of times. The clone's antigen remains unknown. The sample holds no much larger clone one base away, and base qualities are not on file. The CDR3 measures 15 amino acids from cysteine to phenylalanine. Only the CDR3 DNA stays, 45 bases, in frame from base 1. Trimming removed 7 bases from V and 0 bases from J; the gene matches leave 5 bases unexplained. The germline V gene encodes CDR1 LGHNA and CDR2 YNFKEQ. Libraries were made using 5' RACE. The sequencer was an Illumina HiSeq 2500. A second roughly 7 to 11 cycle PCR used a sample-barcoded 5' primer and a J-beta primer mix. A unique molecular identifier was introduced onto each TCR beta cDNA molecule by a template-switch 5' adaptor carrying 12 random nucleotides. Each sample yielded at least 2.5 million CDR3-containing paired-end reads. All of the RNA was converted into first-strand cDNA using the Mint cDNA synthesis kit, with a TRBC-specific oligonucleotide serving as the primer. Following uracil-DNA glycosylase treatment, all cDNA underwent a first 18-cycle PCR with the universal primers M1SS and BC2_uni_R. In the paper's pipeline: Normalization of each sample was performed by random selection of 1 million high-quality reads, each carrying a distinct molecular identifier. Reads sharing molecular identifiers were discarded rather than binned into consensus sequences. MiTCR, with a Q25 quality threshold and the strictest error-elimination algorithm, was used for CDR3 identification, clonotype clustering and error correction. A nonparametric unseen species model with Euler transformation was used to estimate lower-bound total TCR beta diversity. TCRdb itself trimmed the public reads at Q25 with fastp, ran MiXCR and retained productive beta chains. Rows matching on CDR3 protein sequence are summarized as one entry with the most common DNA and genes. These V and J calls originate from TCRdb's pipeline instead of the authors' own analysis. Within this sample are around 850,000 distinct CDR3 sequences, with roughly 35% of them counted one time only. The ten largest clones represent over 10% of the sample.

The data are from a study of blood T cells in healthy people across ages (dated by TCRdb to the mid-2010s). Context from the whole study: Template switching captured roughly one uniquely barcoded TCR beta cDNA molecule per two T cells in model experiments. The donors were split into four age groups: young (average around 15 years), middle-aged (roughly 42), aged (62) and long-lived (approximately 80). To avoid experimental bias, donors of different ages were randomly spread across the sequencing lanes. To track age-related changes in TCR beta repertoire diversity, the study relied on deep sequencing normalized with unique cDNA molecular identifiers. Two additional independent replicas of 1 million unique cDNA reads from the same blood draw were analyzed for two donors (one aged 18 to 30 and one aged 80 or older). Findings and caveats that apply to the study as a whole: Estimates of total diversity based on one million sequenced T cells were regarded as lower bounds and as underestimates. A strong correlation was found between observed TCR beta diversity and the percentage of naive T cells measured by flow cytometry. Compared with the aged group, more naive CD4+ T cells, fewer expanded clones and increased TCR diversity were shown by the long-lived group, suggesting age selection. Because the CMV infection status of the donors was unknown, age-related changes in expanded clonotypes may potentially have been confounded. Conclusive comparison of naive and antigen-experienced compartments was prevented by the profiling of bulk unsorted PBMCs. Observed TCR beta diversity per million T cells fell roughly linearly with age, and a significant reduction was already apparent by age roughly 40.

The approximately 39 donors, aged 6 to 90 years, were systemically healthy Caucasian individuals from Russia. Around 10 milliliters of peripheral blood were collected from each donor into EDTA-treated Vacutainer tubes. Ficoll-Paque density-gradient centrifugation was used to isolate PBMCs, with at least 6.5 million obtained per sample. Trizol reagent was used to extract total RNA from the PBMCs, yielding at least 5 micrograms per sample. Naive CD45RAhigh/CD27high T cell percentages were measured by flow cytometry on a PBMC aliquot from every donor. This sequence originates from a man aged 18 to 29 in good health. Specimen: blood. The chain uses TRBV4-2 and TRBJ2-3; 9 of the junction bases match TRBD2. The CDR3: CASMDSGGSTDTQYF. Read as DNA, the sequence is TGTGCCAGCATGGATAGCGGGGGTAGCACAGATACGCAGTATTTT.